These 12 T cell receptor beta chains originate from one sample sequenced in a study of blood T cell repertoires in COVID-19. Profiling relied on immunoSEQ multiplex PCR, and the TCRdb table lists in-frame clones only, not all of them. The sample has approximately 150,000 clones; 65% to 90% are singletons. The specimen was peripheral blood. The receptors derive from a human donor in a cohort sampled during active COVID-19.

This clone has just one count. The gene calls are TRBV12-5 and TRBJ2-1; 12 bases align to TRBD2. Per germline, CDR1 LGHNT and CDR2 FRNRAP. The CDR3 spans 17 residues. Germline trimming cut 1 base from V and 4 bases from J; bases unmatched to any gene: 5. The DNA of the CDR3 is TGTGCTAGTGGTTTGGGACTAGCGGGAGTGTTATACAATGAGCAGTTCTTC. Protein sequence: CASGLGLAGVLYNEQFF.

This chain connects TRBV7-2 to TRBJ2-7; TRBD2 aligns across 7 bases. The CDR3 is made up of 18 amino acids. Germline CDR1 reads SGHTA; CDR2 reads FQGNSA. The junction had 14 bases not matched to a gene; V was cut back by 1 base and J by 2 bases. The CDR3 DNA reads as TGTGCCAGCAGCTTAGAGCACAGGTATCATGCGGGGGCCTACGAGCAGTACTTC. Protein sequence: CASSLEHRYHAGAYEQYF.

The chain combines TRBV28 with TRBJ2-7, with D possibly matching TRBD1 (5 bases). CDR1 and CDR2 (germline): MDHEN, SYDVKM. Trimming shortened V by 5 bases and J by 0 bases, and 11 bases separated the two germline ends. This CDR3 comprises 14 residues. Here the CDR3 DNA reads TGTGCCAGCAGTATGACAGCAAGCTCCTACGAGCAGTACTTC. Amino acids: CASSMTASSYEQYF.

The chain uses TRBV19 and TRBJ1-1, with no clear D. Trimming took 10 bases from V and 0 from J, leaving 12 bases between them. There are 13 residues in the CDR3. Germline CDR1 and CDR2: LNHDA and SQIVND (reference sequence). Here the CDR3 DNA reads TGTGCCACGAGGTTATATTTGAACACTGAAGCTTTCTTT. Its protein product is CATRLYLNTEAFF.

V usage is TRBV6-2 or TRBV6-3 and J usage is TRBJ2-7; 8 nucleotides line up with TRBD2. CDR1 is MNHEY, CDR2 SVGEGT, per germline. Trimming cost V 4 bases and J 4 bases; bases outside gene matches: 9. The CDR3 runs 15 residues. CDR3 bases: TGTGCCAGCAGTTGGGACCGACTAGCGACTTACGAGCAGTACTTC. It codes for CASSWDRLATYEQYF.

In its sample, this clone was seen a few times. V and J are TRBV18 and TRBJ1-2, with TRBD1 matching 8 bases. The germline V gene has CDR1 KGHSH and CDR2 LQKENI. Unmatched junction bases numbered 5, after V lost 3 bases and J lost 5 bases. There are 14 residues in the CDR3. The DNA of the CDR3 is TGTGCCAGCTCACCTAAGACAGGGGTTTATGGCTACACCTTC. The encoded protein is CASSPKTGVYGYTF. Combining the CDR3 with reference TRBV18 and TRBJ1-2 gives the whole variable domain NAGVMQNPRHLVRRRGQEARLRCSPMKGHSHVYWYRQLPEEGLKFMVYLQKENIIDESGMPKERFSAEFPKEGPSILRIQQVVRGDSAAYFCASSPKTGVYGYTFGSGTRLTVV.

The chain joins TRBV5-1 to TRBJ2-7, with 10 bases matching TRBD1. Germline assignment: CDR1 SGHRS and CDR2 YFSETQ. The CDR3 sequence is 16 residues long. Trimming took 4 bases from V and 1 from J; bases not matched to a gene: 8. The CDR3 region is CASSSGTGARSYEQYF. CDR3 bases: TGCGCCAGCAGCAGCGGGACAGGGGCGCGGTCCTACGAGCAGTACTTC.

This sequence joins TRBV5-8 and TRBJ2-1; TRBD2 matches 7 bases. Germline V CDR1 and CDR2: SGHTS, YDEGEE. J was trimmed by 4 bases and V by 4 bases; bases with no gene match: 8. This CDR3 spans 15 amino acids. For the CDR3, the DNA is TGTGCCAGCAGCCTTGGGAGGGCGACATACAATGAGCAGTTCTTC. It is translated as CASSLGRATYNEQFF.

The chain couples TRBV14 to TRBJ2-7; 9 bases map to TRBD1. The CDR3 consists of 15 residues. Germline V CDR1 and CDR2: SGHDN, FVKESK. Germline trimming cut 1 base from V and 3 bases from J; bases unmatched to any gene: 4. CDR3 protein: CASSQGTGAFYEQYF. For the CDR3, the DNA is TGTGCCAGCAGCCAAGGGACAGGGGCTTTCTACGAGCAGTACTTC.

In the case of this clone: A read error may account for a junction end that differs from germline. The rearrangement joins TRBV5-1 to TRBJ1-5; 7 bases are a match to TRBD1. This CDR3 contains 18 residues. CDR1 and CDR2 (germline): SGHRS, YFSETQ. This CDR3 reads CASSLGAQGPMGNQPQHF. The CDR3 bases are TGCGCCAGCAGTTTGGGGGCACAGGGGCCAATGGGCAATCAGCCCCAGCATTTT.

The chain combines TRBV4-2 with TRBJ2-7; 8 bases align to TRBD2. Unmatched junction bases numbered 13, after V lost 4 bases and J lost 5 bases. Germline loops: CDR1 LGHNA, CDR2 YNFKEQ. This CDR3 region has 16 residues. CDR3 sequence reads: CASSPYLREGRNEQYF. In DNA form, the CDR3 reads TGTGCCAGCAGCCCCTACCTCCGGGAGGGCCGGAACGAGCAGTACTTC.

The V call is TRBV7-3, the J call TRBJ2-3, with 14 bases that match TRBD2. This CDR3 spans 18 amino acids. Losses at the gene ends were 2 bases for V and 4 bases for J; bases not matched to a gene: 8. Germline V gene lookup returns CDR1 SGHTA and CDR2 FQGTGA. The CDR3 region has the DNA TGTGCCAGCAGCTTATTGGGACTAGCGGGAGTTATCGCAGATACGCAGTATTTT. Translating it yields CASSLLGLAGVIADTQYF.